Listed below are T cell receptor beta chains from one sample, sequenced in a study of graft-versus-host responses after intestinal transplantation. Antigens of these TCRs are unknown. The repertoire was sequenced with immunoSEQ multiplex PCR; TCRdb's copy has only in-frame clones and lacks some. The data hold about 81,000 clones, with approximately 90% observed a single time. Sample: unstimulated CD4+ T cells sorted from spleen or lymph node cells, taken before transplant. Receptors were obtained from a human donor who was the organ donor for an intestinal transplant. Both conserved end residues are part of each CDR3.

TRBV6-6	13	CASAGTGSNEQYF
TRBV10-3	15	CAISERAGPYNEQFF
TRBV19	14	CASGRDRRTYEQYF
TRBV30	13	CAWSRAGMATQYF
TRBV27	16	CASSLLGATGGYEQYF
TRBV27	14	CASSSYPNTGELFF
TRBV7-2	17	CASSPRDRFYSNQPQHF
TRBV30	15	CAWSPKGAPGIGAFF
TRBV5-1	16	CASSLQGGRGINEQFF
TRBV6-1	14	CASSSSGSYNEQFF
TRBV29-1	15	CSVSLSDIGQETQYF
TRBV5-1	15	CASRLTGQINQPQHF
TRBV6-1	14	CASSQEAGYQPQHF
TRBV29-1	14	CSVVGTATNYGYTF
TRBV30	13	CASRTAAKNIQYF
TRBV7-2	13	CASSLISRGGQFF